The TCR beta chain described here comes from a study of blood T cells in healthy people across ages. With respect to this clonotype: No antigen is known for it.

With a J-beta primer mix and a sample-barcoded 5' primer, a second PCR ran about 6 to 11 cycles. Every cDNA molecule carried a tag from a template-switch adaptor bearing 12 random nucleotides. TCRdb passed the 5' RACE reads through MiXCR, listing each CDR3 protein once. The data contain approximately 400,000 distinct CDR3 sequences, over 45% of them singletons. The V and J ends lost 0 bases and 6 bases respectively, with 14 bases between them. The CDR3 sequence is 15 residues long. Germline V gene data show CDR1 as SGHRS and CDR2 as YFSETQ. The individuals who served as donors were healthy Caucasians living in Russia, aged roughly 6 to 100. Study conclusions and caveats: In the absence of known donor CMV status, changes in expanded clonotypes were possibly confounded. Aged donors had fewer naive CD4+ cells and lower diversity than long-lived donors.

This chain links TRBV5-1 with TRBJ2-3, with D tentatively TRBD1 (5 bases). The specimen was blood. The receptor was derived from a man in his 60s in good health. The CDR3 here is CASSLEGPQKDTQYF. The DNA for the CDR3 is TGCGCCAGCAGCTTGGAGGGGCCACAAAAGGATACGCAGTATTTT.